The T cell receptor beta chain under discussion was sequenced for a study of cytomegalovirus exposure and HLA in healthy donors. Turning to the study itself: For the approximately 410 genotyped donors, about 81% fell within the Caucasian-associated ancestry cluster.

This clone turned up a few times. Amplification used 60 Vbeta primers and 13 Jbeta primers. Sequencing used immunoSEQ multiplex PCR; TCRdb keeps in-frame clones, though not all of them. The sample contains about 80,000 clones, more than 50% of which appear only once. CDR3 length: 12 residues. Trimming shortened V by 7 bases and J by 2 bases, and 8 bases separated the two germline ends. The V gene's germline CDR1 is MNHNS and CDR2 SASEGT. The V call is TRBV6-1, the J call TRBJ1-2; possibly TRBD1 for D (6 bases). Material: PBMCs. The origin of this receptor is a male donor in good health and CMV-seropositive. The CDR3 region has the DNA TGTGCCAGCACCAGGGGAAACTATGGCTACACCTTC. This sequence encodes CASTRGNYGYTF.